This paragraph covers one T cell receptor (beta chain) sequence. The antigen is not known. Assay: immunoSEQ multiplex PCR; the TCRdb copy retains only in-frame clones and omits some. In the table there are fewer than 400,000 clones, roughly 90% of which are singletons. This entry belongs to a study of Ad26.COV2.S vaccination and SARS-CoV-2 variants. In the study overall: Participants got Ad26.COV2.S intramuscularly, once or twice 56 days apart. General observations from the study: Recipients of either vaccine or placebo displayed similar breadth of non-spike TCRs.

Treatment given: 19 received Ad26.COV2.S at low or high dose, single or two shots; five or six received placebo; per-sample allocation not given. The investigators took samples on day 63 after the first vaccine or placebo injection. This Boston cohort included adults aged 18-55 years. The CDR3 totals 14 residues. The germline CDR1 and CDR2 sequences are LGHDT and YNNKEL (reference sequence). With 4 bases clipped from V and 5 bases from J, the junction kept 4 bases outside the gene matches. The source of this sequence is a person between 18 and 60 years old who received the Ad26.COV2.S COVID-19 vaccine or a placebo. Sample: peripheral blood, taken in a trial of Ad26.COV2.S vaccine versus placebo. The chain is built from TRBV3-1 (or the pseudogene TRBV3-2) and TRBJ1-4, with 7 bases lining up with TRBD1. This CDR3 reads CASSLETGNEKLFF. The CDR3 DNA is TGTGCCAGCAGCCTGGAGACAGGGAATGAAAAACTGTTTTTT.